What follows describes a single T cell receptor beta chain. This clonotype was observed many times. The antigen this receptor binds is unknown. The input lacks base qualities; no much larger clone sits a single base away. The germline ends are 15 bases apart after V is trimmed by 1 base and J by 6 bases. Reading the germline V gene gives CDR1 SGHVS and CDR2 FNYEAQ. Reading from cysteine to phenylalanine, the CDR3 counts 15 amino acids. Only the CDR3 region is kept as DNA, spanning 45 bases read in frame from base 1. Patients chosen for sequencing had shown expansion of CD8+CD57+ cells by flow cytometry. All patients had severe acquired aplastic anemia diagnosed by International Study of Aplastic Anemia and Agranulocytosis and Camitta criteria. Patients had received no therapy at the time of blood sampling. The study deep-sequenced TCR repertoires of sorted CD4+ and CD8+ blood T cells from severe aplastic anemia patients and healthy subjects. In the USA, patient enrollment took place under clinicaltrials.gov protocols 00001620, 01623167, 00001397, 00071045, 00081523 and 00961064. Ficoll-Paque density gradient centrifugation was used to isolate peripheral blood mononuclear cells. Before DNA extraction, CD4+ and CD8+ T cells were sorted with FACS or magnetic beads.

Genomic DNA served as template for TCR beta VDJ combination and CDR3 sequence profiling. TCR repertoire sequencing was run on an Illumina HiSeq 2000. As for the original processing: Repertoire assessment relied on Simpson's diversity index, CDR3 size and DJ length profiles, and TRBV/TRBJ rearrangement plots. The immunodominant clone was defined as the most abundant DNA sequence in deep sequencing data. CDR3 amino acid sequences were checked for sharing between subjects and were compared against published repertoires and the VDJdb database. TCRdb cleaned the public reads at Q25 with fastp, built clones with MiXCR and kept in-frame beta chains. Entries that share a CDR3 protein sequence are merged under the most common genes and DNA. For this entry, the V and J calls and clone size follow TCRdb and not the study's own pipeline. This sample comprises some 180,000 distinct CDR3 sequences, about three fifths of them detected only once. The top ten hold approximately 40% of the sample.

The data originate from a study of CD8+CD57+ T cells in acquired aplastic anemia (dated by TCRdb to 2016 to 2018). In the study overall: Extracted DNA from sorted CD4+ and CD8+ cells averaged approximately 3 ug, ranging from about 0.17 to 27.4 ug. A CD8+CD57+ expansion meant a frequency higher than the mean frequency seen in healthy subjects.

Overall study outcomes, separate from this receptor: Between patients and healthy controls, no significant difference in CD8+ Simpson's diversity was found (P=0.060). Roughly 31 CD8+ CDR3 sequences were shared between patients and controls but appeared highly expressed in patients and within their immunodominant clones.

This TCR was sampled from a human donor with aplastic anemia. Sequencing was carried out using sorted CD4+, CD8+, or CD8+CD57+ T cells (not recorded which) from PBMCs. The chain is assembled from TRBV7-6 and TRBJ1-2, with no confidently assigned D gene. The CDR3 corresponds to CASSLGEGIVDGYTF. The nucleotide sequence reads TGTGCCAGCAGCTTAGGGGAGGGAATAGTAGATGGCTACACCTTC.